This TCR beta chain came from a study of T-cell memory formation after mild COVID-19. This clonotype was seen only a few times. Its antigen remains unidentified. The CDR3 loop spans 16 amino acids. Germline V gene sequence: CDR1 ENHRY, CDR2 SYGVKD. V lost 3 bases and J 5 bases, leaving 19 bases between the germline ends. Study observations and caveats: Shrinking CD4+ clones resided mostly in CM and EM, and CD8+ ones in EMRA.

TCRdb re-called the 5' RACE reads with MiXCR, one entry per CDR3 protein. The sample yields roughly 160,000 distinct CDR3 sequences, 10% to 15% seen once. Specimen: PBMCs or a T cell subset sorted from them (not recorded which). This receptor was identified in a man aged 18-30 years who had mild COVID-19 (a few samples of this study predate the infection). Cell type and time point are not known. The V and J genes are TRBV10-3 and TRBJ2-5, with TRBD2 as a possible D gene (6 bases). This CDR3 reads CAISESGRGSLETQYF. The CDR3 nucleotides read TGTGCCATCAGTGAAAGTGGGCGGGGATCTCTGGAGACCCAGTACTTC.